What follows is one T cell receptor (beta chain) and its context. This sample is part of a study of identical twins. From the 5' RACE reads, TCRdb called clonotypes with MiXCR, one entry per CDR3 protein. The repertoire consists of around 1.7 million distinct CDR3 sequences, with about 32% occurring once and the leading ten covering over 0.25%. Trimming shortened V by 6 bases and J by 2 bases, and 13 bases separated the two germline ends. Germline CDR1 and CDR2: DFQATT and SNEGSKA (reference sequence). This CDR3 comprises 14 residues. This TCR came from a newborn girl in good health. Sequencing was carried out using cord blood. The chain has TRBV20-1 and TRBJ1-4; D is possibly TRBD1 (6 bases). CDR3 in DNA: TGCAGTGCCAGCGAGGGGGGCACTAATGAAAAACTGTTTTTT. Translation: CSASEGGTNEKLFF.